A single sample is the source of the 21 T cell receptor beta chains below, sequenced in a study of Ad26.COV2.S vaccination and SARS-CoV-2 variants. Sequenced by immunoSEQ multiplex PCR; TCRdb stores in-frame clones only, minus some. The sample holds tens of thousands of clones, roughly four fifths seen once. Sequenced material: peripheral blood, taken after recovery from COVID-19. The receptor source for this set is a human donor who had recovered from COVID-19.

The gene calls are TRBV14 and TRBJ2-1; D possibly corresponds to TRBD1 (6 bases). Looked up from germline, CDR1 is SGHDN and CDR2 is FVKESK. The CDR3 contains 17 residues. Trimming took off 0 bases at V and 9 bases at J, with 21 bases between the two ends. Written as DNA, the CDR3 is TGTGCCAGCAGCCAAGATAGGAGCAGGGGCGGAATCGCTGAGCAGTTCTTC. As protein: CASSQDRSRGGIAEQFF.

This chain connects TRBV9 to TRBJ2-3; 8 bases fit TRBD2. V was clipped by 5 bases and J by 5 bases; unmatched bases: 13. Germline lookup yields CDR1 SGDLS and CDR2 YYNGEE. The CDR3 contains 16 residues. DNA for the CDR3: TGTGCCAGCAGTACTAGGACTAGCATTTTTGGAGATACGCAGTATTTT. Translating gives CASSTRTSIFGDTQYF.

This clone was seen a single time. The J gene is TRBJ1-2, the V gene TRBV7-9; TRBD1 agrees at 10 bases. The junction had 9 bases not matched to a gene; V was cut back by 0 bases and J by 8 bases. CDR3 length: 16 amino acids. The germline V gene has CDR1 SEHNR and CDR2 FQNEAQ (reference sequence). The CDR3 sequence: CASSLASGQGTGGYTF. For the CDR3, the DNA is TGTGCCAGCAGCTTAGCGTCGGGACAGGGGACCGGGGGCTACACCTTC.

The chain has TRBV9 and TRBJ1-2; a possible D gene is TRBD1 (5 bases). The CDR3 extends over 14 amino acids. Germline assignment: CDR1 SGDLS and CDR2 YYNGEE. V was trimmed by 0 bases and J by 5 bases, leaving 11 bases between them. The chain's CDR3 is CASSVDRGPYGYTF. The CDR3 coding sequence is TGTGCCAGCAGCGTAGATCGGGGCCCGTATGGCTACACCTTC.

This chain connects TRBV6-1 to TRBJ1-5; D call uncertain. With 0 bases removed from V and 6 bases from J, the gap between germline ends came to 6 bases. Germline CDR1 MNHNS, CDR2 SASEGT. The CDR3 runs 13 residues. CDR3 nucleotides: TGTGCCAGCAGTGAAGCTCTCCCTCAGCCCCAGCATTTT. As protein: CASSEALPQPQHF.

Only one count was recorded for this clone. The V call is TRBV5-1, the J call TRBJ2-7, with TRBD2 matching over 10 bases. With V trimmed by 0 bases and J by 2 bases, 2 bases remained unmatched. Germline CDR1 SGHRS, CDR2 YFSETQ. The CDR3 contains 15 residues. The DNA for the CDR3 is TGCGCCAGCAGCTTGGGGACTAGCGGCGCCTACGAGCAGTACTTC. Translating gives CASSLGTSGAYEQYF.

This chain uses TRBV5-1 with TRBJ1-1; TRBD1 might be the D (5 bases). This CDR3 has 14 amino acids. CDR1 SGHRS and CDR2 YFSETQ come from the germline V gene. V was shortened by 2 bases and J by 4 bases, with 12 bases between the two germline ends. The CDR3 reads CASSFRDAGTEAFF. As DNA, the CDR3 is TGCGCCAGCAGCTTTAGGGACGCCGGCACTGAAGCTTTCTTT.

This chain links TRBV5-6 with TRBJ2-7; no firm D call. Germline lookup yields CDR1 SGHDT and CDR2 YYEEEE. The V and J ends lost 2 bases and 2 bases respectively, with 11 bases between them. There are 14 residues in the CDR3. The CDR3, as DNA: TGTGCCAGCAGCTTCGGGTCTGATACCTACGAGCAGTACTTC. Protein sequence: CASSFGSDTYEQYF. Drawing the rest from reference TRBV5-6 and TRBJ2-7, the complete variable domain is DAGVTQSPTHLIKTRGQQVTLRCSPKSGHDTVSWYQQALGQGPQFIFQYYEEEERQRGNFPDRFSGHQFPNYSSELNVNALLLGDSALYLCASSFGSDTYEQYFGPGTRLTVT.

This clone is a singleton in its sample. The chain uses TRBV6-5 and TRBJ2-4; tentatively, D is TRBD1 (8 bases). Germline V lookup: CDR1 MNHEY, CDR2 SVGAGI. This CDR3 region has 11 residues. With 11 bases removed from V and 13 bases from J, the gap between germline ends came to 18 bases. In DNA form, the CDR3 reads TGTGCCGGCTCAGGGGGCGGGGGCCAGTACTTC. Its translation is CAGSGGGGQYF.

J is TRBJ1-4 and V is TRBV18, with 8 positions matching TRBD1. This CDR3 has 14 amino acids. Germline assignment: CDR1 KGHSH and CDR2 LQKENI. V lost 3 bases, J lost 8 bases, and 5 bases stayed unmatched. The CDR3 protein is CASSPRGPPEKLFF. CDR3 DNA: TGTGCCAGCTCACCCAGGGGGCCCCCCGAAAAACTGTTTTTT. The whole variable domain, remainder taken from reference TRBV18 and TRBJ1-4, is NAGVMQNPRHLVRRRGQEARLRCSPMKGHSHVYWYRQLPEEGLKFMVYLQKENIIDESGMPKERFSAEFPKEGPSILRIQQVVRGDSAAYFCASSPRGPPEKLFFGSGTQLSVL.

This sequence joins TRBV10-3 and TRBJ1-5, with D hard to call. The germline V and J ends were trimmed by 8 bases and 4 bases, with 12 bases remaining between them. The CDR3 is made up of 13 amino acids. The germline gives CDR1 ENHRY, CDR2 SYGVKD. The CDR3 reads CAIATEGNQPQHF. CDR3 sequence (DNA): TGTGCCATCGCAACAGAGGGAAATCAGCCCCAGCATTTT.

V usage is TRBV7-8 and J usage is TRBJ2-3; 7 bases line up with TRBD1. J gave up 2 bases and V 8 bases, and 4 bases lay outside the gene matches. This CDR3 is built from 13 residues. Germline loops: CDR1 SGHVS, CDR2 FQNEAQ. CDR3: CASRQGPTDTQYF. The CDR3 DNA reads TGTGCCAGCCGACAGGGTCCCACAGATACGCAGTATTTT.

The genes are TRBV19 and TRBJ1-1, with a weak D call TRBD1 (6 bases). This CDR3 comprises 13 residues. Germline CDR1 LNHDA, CDR2 SQIVND (reference sequence). Trimming removed 1 base from V and 11 bases from J, with 14 bases in between. This chain's CDR3 is CASSIVGGATAFF. The CDR3 DNA reads TGTGCCAGTAGTATAGTCGGGGGCGCGACGGCTTTCTTT.

The chain combines TRBV6-5 with TRBJ1-1; tentatively, D is TRBD1 (6 bases). Trimming took off 10 bases at V and 1 base at J, with 16 bases between the two ends. Germline assignment: CDR1 MNHEY and CDR2 SVGAGI. CDR3 size: 14 residues. CDR3 DNA sequence: TGTGCCACCATCCCCGGGGGCTCGAACACTGAAGCTTTCTTT. Amino acids: CATIPGGSNTEAFF.

The V and J genes are TRBV6-5 and TRBJ1-1; the D is unclear. Germline lookup yields CDR1 MNHEY and CDR2 SVGAGI. V was cut by 4 bases and J by 7 bases, with 10 bases left in between. CDR3 length equals 12 residues. CDR3 amino acids: CASSFIGGEAFF. CDR3 coding DNA: TGTGCCAGCAGTTTCATCGGTGGTGAAGCTTTCTTT.

This clone showed up just a few times. J is TRBJ1-2 and V is TRBV28; 7 bases map to TRBD1. This CDR3 spans 17 amino acids. Trimming cost V 6 bases and J 0 bases; bases outside gene matches: 13. Per germline, CDR1 MDHEN and CDR2 SYDVKM. CDR3 nucleotides: TGTGCCAGCAGCCCCCGGCTGAGGGGGCGCACTAACTATGGCTACACCTTC. Translation gives CASSPRLRGRTNYGYTF.

V is TRBV20-1 and J is TRBJ2-1, with TRBD2 identical over 14 bases. CDR1 and CDR2 (germline): DFQATT, SNEGSKA (reference sequence). After removal of 3 bases from V and 7 bases from J, the junction contained 2 bases not matched to a gene. The CDR3 is made up of 14 amino acids. The CDR3 sequence is CSASRLAGGNEQFF. CDR3 nucleotide sequence: TGCAGTGCTAGTCGACTAGCGGGGGGGAATGAGCAGTTCTTC.

The chain links TRBV9 to TRBJ2-1; perhaps TRBD1 as D (6 bases). The V and J ends lost 0 bases and 4 bases respectively, with 11 bases between them. This CDR3 has 15 amino acids. Germline V gene lookup returns CDR1 SGDLS and CDR2 YYNGEE. CDR3 nucleotide sequence: TGTGCCAGCAGCGTAGGGGTGGGGACATACAATGAGCAGTTCTTC. Encoded protein: CASSVGVGTYNEQFF.

The chain has TRBV12-3 or TRBV12-4 and TRBJ2-1, with TRBD1 identical over 10 bases. V shed 5 bases, J shed 9 bases, and the junction held 1 base outside the gene matches. This CDR3 has 12 amino acids. CDR3 residues: CASSGQGGEQFF. The CDR3 coding sequence is TGTGCCAGCAGTGGACAGGGGGGTGAGCAGTTCTTC.

The CDR3 is CASSEAWGNTEAFF. The DNA for the CDR3 is TGTGCCAGCAGTGAAGCCTGGGGGAACACTGAAGCTTTCTTT. The rearrangement uses TRBV6-1 and TRBJ1-1; D is unresolved. CDR1 and CDR2 (germline): MNHNS, SASEGT. This CDR3 contains 14 residues. V lost 0 bases to trimming and J lost 1 base, with 6 bases between them.

The chain combines TRBV7-2 with TRBJ2-3, with D tentatively TRBD1 (5 bases). The germline V gene encodes CDR1 SGHTA and CDR2 FQGNSA. Trimming cost V 0 bases and J 3 bases, with 13 bases left between them. The CDR3 sequence is 16 residues long. The CDR3 DNA reads TGTGCCAGCAGCTTAGCGCTAAGCCAGGGAACAGATACGCAGTATTTT. As protein: CASSLALSQGTDTQYF.